Presented here are 24 T cell receptor beta chains from one specimen sequenced in a study of CD8 T cells in Susac syndrome. After extraction with the RNeasy kit, about 0.45 to 1 ug of the RNA was reverse transcribed using random hexamers. Via MiXCR, TCRdb re-called the immunoSEQ multiplex PCR reads, giving one row per CDR3 protein. The sample carries about 150,000 distinct CDR3 sequences, roughly 92% recorded once. Material: CD4+ T cells from PBMCs. The receptors were sampled from a human donor with multiple sclerosis.

The chain links TRBV5-1 to TRBJ1-1, with 7 bases aligning to TRBD1. The CDR3 extends over 16 amino acids. After removal of 4 bases from V and 0 bases from J, the junction contained 9 bases not matched to a gene. Germline V gene sequence: CDR1 SGHRS, CDR2 YFSETQ. Here the CDR3 reads CASSIGRTGLNTEAFF. Written as DNA, the CDR3 is TGCGCCAGCAGCATTGGGCGGACAGGACTGAACACTGAAGCTTTCTTT.

V usage is TRBV5-1 and J usage is TRBJ1-1; no clear D. The V and J ends lost 0 bases and 7 bases respectively, with 4 bases between them. Germline lookup yields CDR1 SGHRS and CDR2 YFSETQ. CDR3 length equals 11 residues. For the CDR3, the DNA is TGCGCCAGCAGCTTGGGCGTTGAAGCTTTCTTT. It codes for CASSLGVEAFF.

V is TRBV6-1 and J is TRBJ2-5, with 8 bases that match TRBD1. Germline V gene data show CDR1 as MNHNS and CDR2 as SASEGT. Trimming removed 4 bases from V and 2 bases from J; junction bases left unmatched: 9. The CDR3 is 16 amino acids. The CDR3 DNA reads TGTGCCAGCAGTGCCTCACAGGGGGTGATACAAGAGACCCAGTACTTC. Translated, it gives CASSASQGVIQETQYF.

This clonotype was detected once. The chain is built from TRBV7-2 and TRBJ2-7, with a tentative D call TRBD2 (5 bases). Trimming removed 5 bases from V and 1 base from J, with 12 bases in between. This CDR3 spans 14 amino acids. CDR1 SGHTA and CDR2 FQGNSA come from the germline V gene. Here the CDR3 reads CASSPSGGSYEQYF. The CDR3 bases are TGTGCCAGCAGCCCCTCGGGCGGGTCCTACGAGCAGTACTTC.

The CDR3 DNA sequence: TGTGCCAGCTCACCTGGGGCAGGGGGGCGGAACACTGAAGCTTTCTTT. Its translation: CASSPGAGGRNTEAFF. V is TRBV18 and J is TRBJ1-1, with 7 bases lining up with TRBD1. Per the germline V gene, CDR1 is KGHSH and CDR2 is LQKENI. This CDR3 comprises 16 residues. With 3 bases clipped from V and 1 base from J, the junction kept 8 bases outside the gene matches.

This clonotype has more than one count but fewer than ten. The CDR3 loop is CASSGGNTGELFF. CDR3 nucleotides: TGTGCCAGTAGTGGAGGGAACACCGGGGAGCTGTTTTTT. The rearrangement uses TRBV19 and TRBJ2-2; a weak D match, TRBD2 (5 bases). The CDR3 spans 13 residues. V was clipped by 5 bases and J by 1 base, with 5 bases between them. The germline V gene encodes CDR1 LNHDA and CDR2 SQIVND (reference sequence). Filled out from reference TRBV19 and TRBJ2-2, the complete variable domain reads DGGITQSPKYLFRKEGQNVTLSCEQNLNHDAMYWYRQDPGQGLRLIYYSQIVNDFQKGDIAEGYSVSREKKESFPLTVTSAQKNPTAFYLCASSGGNTGELFFGEGSRLTVL.

In nucleotides, the CDR3 is TGTGCCAGCAGTATTACGGGCCGTCGACTAGCTTCCAAAAACATTCAGTACTTC. It translates to CASSITGRRLASKNIQYF. The chain is built from TRBV7-2 and TRBJ2-4; TRBD2 matches 7 bases. Germline V gene lookup returns CDR1 SGHTA and CDR2 FQGNSA. Losses at the gene ends were 6 bases for V and 2 bases for J; bases not matched to a gene: 16. The CDR3 runs 18 residues.

This chain connects TRBV29-1 to TRBJ2-3; 12 bases are a match to TRBD2. Germline V gives CDR1 SQVTM, CDR2 ANQGSEA. The CDR3 sequence is 18 residues long. J was trimmed by 2 bases and V by 7 bases; bases with no gene match: 16. CDR3 region: CSARVLAGGTIITDTQYF. The DNA of the CDR3 is TGCAGCGCCCGCGTACTAGCGGGGGGCACCATTATCACAGATACGCAGTATTTT.

This clonotype appeared once. The chain combines TRBV28 with TRBJ2-6; no definite D call. The V gene lost 5 bases and the J gene lost 2 bases, with 10 bases spanning the gap. The CDR3 totals 15 residues. CDR1 is MDHEN, CDR2 SYDVKM, per germline. CDR3 residues: CASSPIRTGANVLTF. The CDR3 DNA reads as TGTGCCAGCAGTCCCATACGGACTGGGGCCAACGTCCTGACTTTC.

The CDR3 DNA sequence: TGCGCCAGCAGCCAAGATGCAGGAGGCCTGGGGGATACGCAGTATTTT. It encodes CASSQDAGGLGDTQYF. The rearrangement joins TRBV4-1 to TRBJ2-3; D perhaps matches TRBD2 (5 bases). In germline, CDR1 is MGHRA, CDR2 YSYEKL. V lost 0 bases and J 6 bases, leaving 16 bases between the germline ends. The CDR3 extends over 16 amino acids.

This chain links TRBV2 with TRBJ1-1, with unresolved D. This CDR3 has 12 amino acids. CDR1 is SNHLY and CDR2 is FYNNEI in the germline V gene. The germline V and J ends were trimmed by 7 bases and 5 bases, with 11 bases remaining between them. This CDR3 is CASTISGTEAFF. For the CDR3, the DNA is TGTGCCAGCACCATAAGTGGGACTGAAGCTTTCTTT.

The chain couples TRBV5-1 to TRBJ2-5; TRBD2 matches 8 bases. CDR3 size: 16 residues. Trimming removed 7 bases from V and 5 bases from J; junction bases left unmatched: 16. Germline V gene data show CDR1 as SGHRS and CDR2 as YFSETQ. The CDR3 region is CASLPSGSWLDETQYF. DNA of the CDR3: TGCGCCAGCCTCCCAAGCGGGAGTTGGTTGGATGAGACCCAGTACTTC.

V usage is TRBV7-2 and J usage is TRBJ2-7; TRBD2 matches at 9 bases. This CDR3 spans 14 amino acids. Germline CDR1 reads SGHTA; CDR2 reads FQGNSA. V shed 5 bases and J 7 bases; nucleotides not matched to a gene: 9. The CDR3: CASSPGTSRGEQYF. CDR3 in DNA: TGTGCCAGCAGCCCTGGGACTAGCCGAGGGGAGCAGTACTTC. Full variable domain (rest looked up from reference TRBV7-2 and TRBJ2-7): GAGVSQSPSNKVTEKGKDVELRCDPISGHTALYWYRQSLGQGLEFLIYFQGNSAPDKSGLPSDRFSAERTGGSVSTLTIQRTQQEDSAVYLCASSPGTSRGEQYFGPGTRLTVT.

The V gene is TRBV5-4, the J gene TRBJ2-3; D is unclear. V dropped 2 bases and J dropped 1 base, with 11 bases sitting between them. The length of the CDR3 is 15 residues. Germline V gives CDR1 SGHNT, CDR2 YYREEE (reference sequence). CDR3 bases: TGTGCCAGCAGCTTTGGTCCCTCAGGCACAGATACGCAGTATTTT. This translates into CASSFGPSGTDTQYF.

This sequence joins TRBV7-6 and TRBJ1-5, with D possibly being TRBD1 (5 bases). CDR3 length equals 13 residues. V gave up 5 bases and J gave up 11 bases, with 16 bases separating them. In germline, CDR1 is SGHVS, CDR2 FNYEAQ. This chain's CDR3 is CASSVAGPGAQHF. The CDR3 DNA sequence: TGTGCCAGCAGCGTTGCGGGGCCGGGGGCCCAGCATTTT.

The genes are TRBV5-1 and TRBJ2-5; no clear D gene. Germline V CDR1 and CDR2: SGHRS, YFSETQ. Trimming left V 0 bases short and J 2 bases short, with 8 bases between. The CDR3 loop spans 14 amino acids. As DNA, the CDR3 is TGCGCCAGCAGCTTGGAACCAGCTCAAGAGACCCAGTACTTC. Protein product: CASSLEPAQETQYF.

Comments on this clonotype: Compared with germline, one end of the junction differs, possibly owing to a read error. The chain carries TRBV7-7 and TRBJ2-1; D uncertain. CDR1 is SSHAT, CDR2 FNYEAQ, per germline (reference sequence). This CDR3 has 15 amino acids. CDR3 DNA sequence: TGTGCTAGCAGCCCGCAGCGAGGATCCTACAATGAGCAGTTCTTC. Its translation is CASSPQRGSYNEQFF.

V is TRBV6-2 or TRBV6-3 and J is TRBJ2-1; the match to TRBD1 covers 7 bases. Per the germline V gene, CDR1 is MNHEY and CDR2 is SVGEGT. Unmatched junction bases numbered 6, after V lost 0 bases and J lost 4 bases. The CDR3 extends over 16 amino acids. The CDR3 nucleotides are TGTGCCAGCAGTTACTCAGGGGGCGTACCGTACAATGAGCAGTTCTTC. Translated: CASSYSGGVPYNEQFF.

This chain uses TRBV3-1 with TRBJ2-5, with 7 positions matching TRBD2. Per germline, CDR1 LGHDT and CDR2 YNNKEL (reference sequence). The CDR3 has 14 residues. Trimming at V came to 0 bases and at J to 7 bases, leaving 5 bases not matched to a gene. The CDR3 protein is CASSQDHGGLTQYF. As DNA, the CDR3 is TGTGCCAGCAGCCAAGATCACGGGGGGTTGACCCAGTACTTC.

The V call is TRBV11-2, the J call TRBJ1-2; 7 bases are shared with TRBD1. V shed 3 bases and J 4 bases; nucleotides not matched to a gene: 2. Germline values: CDR1 SGHAT, CDR2 FQNNGV. This CDR3 spans 13 amino acids. The CDR3 DNA is TGTGCCAGCAGCTTCGACAGGGCCTATGGCTACACCTTC. Encoded protein: CASSFDRAYGYTF. Supplemented by reference TRBV11-2 and TRBJ1-2, the full variable domain reads EAGVAQSPRYKIIEKRQSVAFWCNPISGHATLYWYQQILGQGPKLLIQFQNNGVVDDSQLPKDRFSAERLKGVDSTLKIQPAKLEDSAVYLCASSFDRAYGYTFGSGTRLTVV.

This rearrangement joins TRBV3-1 to TRBJ2-5; the match to TRBD2 covers 10 bases. From germline, CDR1 is LGHDT and CDR2 YNNKEL (reference sequence). CDR3 length: 17 residues. V lost 4 bases, J lost 0 bases, and 8 bases stayed unmatched. CDR3 region: CASSRTSGDPYQETQYF. Here the CDR3 DNA reads TGTGCCAGCAGCCGCACTAGCGGGGACCCCTACCAAGAGACCCAGTACTTC.

This chain links TRBV5-1 with TRBJ2-1; a weak D match, TRBD2 (5 bases). V lost 4 bases and J 2 bases, leaving 16 bases between the germline ends. The CDR3 consists of 16 residues. Looked up from germline, CDR1 is SGHRS and CDR2 is YFSETQ. The CDR3 DNA is TGCGCCAGCAGCAATACAGCGGTCCCGACCTACAATGAGCAGTTCTTC. It encodes CASSNTAVPTYNEQFF.

This chain joins TRBV11-2 and TRBJ1-6; TRBD1 matches at 8 bases. Germline trimming cut 4 bases from V and 10 bases from J; bases unmatched to any gene: 9. The CDR3 length is 15 residues. Germline assignment: CDR1 SGHAT and CDR2 FQNNGV. For the CDR3, the DNA is TGTGCCAGCAGCTACGGGACAGGCACAGGGTCACCCCTCCACTTT. Amino acids: CASSYGTGTGSPLHF.

The V call is TRBV12-3 or TRBV12-4, the J call TRBJ2-1; no clear D gene. The CDR3 sequence is 12 residues long. The germline V and J ends were trimmed by 4 bases and 6 bases, with 7 bases remaining between them. This CDR3 is CASSSRSNEQFF. The DNA of the CDR3 is TGTGCCAGCAGTTCTCGGAGCAATGAGCAGTTCTTC.